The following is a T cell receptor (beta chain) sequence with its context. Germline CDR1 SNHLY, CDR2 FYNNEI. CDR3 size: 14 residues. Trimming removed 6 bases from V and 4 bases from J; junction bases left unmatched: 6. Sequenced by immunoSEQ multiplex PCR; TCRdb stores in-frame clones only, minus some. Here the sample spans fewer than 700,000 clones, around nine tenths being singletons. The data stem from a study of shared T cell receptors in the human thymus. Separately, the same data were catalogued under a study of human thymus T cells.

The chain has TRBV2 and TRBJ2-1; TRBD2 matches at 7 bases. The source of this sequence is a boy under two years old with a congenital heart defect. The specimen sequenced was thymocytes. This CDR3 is CASRGGLPYNEQFF. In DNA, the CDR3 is TGTGCCAGCAGGGGGGGACTACCGTACAATGAGCAGTTCTTC.